The clone carrying this T cell receptor beta chain has a handful of counts. Its antigen is undetermined. Donors ranged from about 6 to 90 years old and were healthy Caucasians in Russia. Every participating donor contributed about 10 milliliters of peripheral blood through a draw. The J segment lost 7 bases and the V segment lost 1 base, leaving 6 bases of the junction unmatched. CDR1 SGHTA and CDR2 FQGNSA come from the germline V gene. The CDR3 contains 15 residues. The record originates from a study of blood T cells in healthy people across ages. Study-level findings and limits: As naive T cell percentage varied, TCR beta diversity correlated strongly with it.

Then a second PCR, running about 7 to 11 cycles, was carried out with a sample-barcoded 5' primer and a J-beta primer mix. In TCRdb, the 5' RACE reads were re-called with MiXCR into one record per CDR3 protein. The sample shows 850,000 to 1,000,000 distinct CDR3 sequences, under 50% of them seen only once. The TCR was taken from a man between 25 and 39 years old in good health. This chain joins TRBV7-2 and TRBJ2-7, with 11 bases aligning to TRBD1. The sequencing input was blood. The CDR3 loop is CASSLEWGTGGEQYF. The CDR3 DNA sequence: TGTGCCAGCAGCTTAGAATGGGGGACAGGGGGGGAGCAGTACTTC.